Presented here are 21 T cell receptor beta chains from one specimen sequenced in a study of blood T cell repertoires in COVID-19 (dated by TCRdb to about 2020). Library creation used the immunoSEQ multiplex PCR assay. What TCRdb holds here is the immuneACCESS table cut down to in-frame rearrangements. Part of the clones is not present; checked against another copy, under half of the missing clones reflect an unresolved V gene, and the others are unexplained. A total of 95,000 to 120,000 clones appear in this sample, over 70% of them only once. The leading ten clones occupy under 2% of the sample. The sample consisted of peripheral blood. These TCRs come from a man aged 45 to 65 with acute or convalescent COVID-19.

This clone was seen a few times. The chain uses TRBV12-3 or TRBV12-4 and TRBJ2-7; D gene uncertain. There are 13 residues in the CDR3. Trimming stripped 3 bases from V and 0 bases from J, with 6 bases between. The CDR3 reads CASSFSHSYEQYF. CDR3 bases: TGTGCCAGCAGTTTTAGTCACTCCTACGAGCAGTACTTC.

This clone showed up just a few times. V is TRBV6-5 and J is TRBJ1-4; D not resolved. This CDR3 spans 14 amino acids. The V end was cut by 1 base, the J end by 10 bases, with 13 bases between. Germline CDR1 reads MNHEY; CDR2 reads SVGAGI. CDR3 sequence: CASSYYSRNGKLFF. The CDR3 DNA follows: TGTGCCAGCAGTTACTACAGCCGAAACGGAAAACTGTTTTTT.

The chain couples TRBV27 to TRBJ1-4; perhaps TRBD1 as D (5 bases). The CDR3 totals 14 residues. Germline V CDR1 and CDR2: MNHEY, SMNVEV (reference sequence). Trimming left V 5 bases short and J 2 bases short, with 9 bases between. In DNA, the CDR3 is TGTGCCAGCAGTCCCAGGGCCACTAATGAAAAACTGTTTTTT. Translating gives CASSPRATNEKLFF.

The chain couples TRBV7-2 to TRBJ2-5; 9 nucleotides match TRBD1. The CDR3 loop spans 16 amino acids. With V trimmed by 3 bases and J by 4 bases, 9 bases remained unmatched. Germline V gene lookup returns CDR1 SGHTA and CDR2 FQGNSA. In DNA form, the CDR3 reads TGTGCCAGCAGCTTGACAGGGGGAAGGGGTAGAGAGACCCAGTACTTC. Translation gives CASSLTGGRGRETQYF.

CDR3 sequence (DNA): TGCGCCAGCAGCGCACTACACACAGATACGCAGTATTTT. This codes for CASSALHTDTQYF. V and J are TRBV5-1 and TRBJ2-3, with D hard to call. The CDR3 extends over 13 amino acids. V lost 4 bases and J lost 2, with 8 bases in between. In germline, CDR1 is SGHRS, CDR2 YFSETQ.

The genes are TRBV20-1 and TRBJ1-1; 8 bases are a match to TRBD1. V shed 6 bases, J shed 4 bases, and the junction held 1 base outside the gene matches. The V gene's germline CDR1 is DFQATT and CDR2 SNEGSKA (reference sequence). CDR3 length: 11 amino acids. CDR3 nucleotide sequence: TGCAGTGCCGGACAGGGCACTGAAGCTTTCTTT. It encodes CSAGQGTEAFF.

The genes are TRBV7-2 and TRBJ2-1, with 10 bases identical to TRBD2. The ends lost 8 bases at V and 1 base at J; junction bases unmatched: 5. The CDR3 has 15 amino acids. In germline, CDR1 is SGHTA, CDR2 FQGNSA. CDR3 in DNA: TGTGCCAGCGTAGAGCGGGGGGGTTCCTACAATGAGCAGTTCTTC. Protein product: CASVERGGSYNEQFF. Variable domain in full (rest from reference TRBV7-2 and TRBJ2-1): GAGVSQSPSNKVTEKGKDVELRCDPISGHTALYWYRQSLGQGLEFLIYFQGNSAPDKSGLPSDRFSAERTGGSVSTLTIQRTQQEDSAVYLCASVERGGSYNEQFFGPGTRLTVL.

The chain links TRBV6-5 to TRBJ2-7, with 9 bases aligning to TRBD1. The length of the CDR3 is 14 residues. J lost 2 bases, V lost 7 bases, and 6 bases had no gene match. The germline gives CDR1 MNHEY, CDR2 SVGAGI. The CDR3 here is CASNLDRGTYEQYF. Written as DNA, the CDR3 is TGTGCCAGCAATTTGGACAGGGGAACCTACGAGCAGTACTTC.

This clone was counted only a few times. This chain connects TRBV6-4 to TRBJ2-2; D is perhaps TRBD1 (6 bases). The germline gives CDR1 MRHNA, CDR2 SNTAGT. V was shortened by 4 bases and J by 0 bases, with 15 bases between the two germline ends. The CDR3 is made up of 17 amino acids. The DNA for the CDR3 is TGTGCCAGCAGTGGCGGACGAACAGGGTCGAACACCGGGGAGCTGTTTTTT. Its translation: CASSGGRTGSNTGELFF.

This clone has just one count. This chain connects TRBV7-8 to TRBJ1-1; TRBD1 matches at 9 bases. V shed 5 bases, J shed 3 bases, and the junction held 7 bases outside the gene matches. The CDR3 runs 15 residues. Germline V gene sequence: CDR1 SGHVS, CDR2 FQNEAQ. Here the CDR3 DNA reads TGTGCCAGCAGCCCGACAGGGGGTTATCACACTGAAGCTTTCTTT. Residues: CASSPTGGYHTEAFF.

The V gene is TRBV9, the J gene TRBJ2-1, with 11 bases lining up with TRBD2. V gave up 3 bases and J gave up 10 bases; unmatched junction bases: 12. This CDR3 region has 16 residues. In germline, CDR1 is SGDLS, CDR2 YYNGEE. CDR3 DNA sequence: TGTGCCAGCAGCGCTTTGACTAGCGGGACGAGCGGGGAGCAGTTCTTC. This codes for CASSALTSGTSGEQFF.

The rearrangement uses TRBV19 and TRBJ1-3; no reliable D call. V shed 1 base and J shed 0 bases, with 13 bases lying between them. The CDR3 spans 17 residues. The V gene's germline CDR1 is LNHDA and CDR2 SQIVND (reference sequence). CDR3 in DNA: TGTGCCAGTAGTATAGCAGCGGCAGGCGTCTCTGGAAACACCATATATTTT. Protein sequence: CASSIAAAGVSGNTIYF.

This clone was picked up one time. This chain links TRBV6-5 with TRBJ1-1; TRBD1 matches at 7 bases. Germline assignment: CDR1 MNHEY and CDR2 SVGAGI. The CDR3 has 16 amino acids. With V trimmed by 4 bases and J by 0 bases, 8 bases remained unmatched. The DNA of the CDR3 is TGTGCCAGCAGTTCCGGGACAGAACGTATGAACACTGAAGCTTTCTTT. Its translation is CASSSGTERMNTEAFF.

The CDR3 DNA reads TGCGCCAGCAGCCAAGTTATGGCAGGGGTTCGAAATGAAAAACTGTTTTTT. Amino acids: CASSQVMAGVRNEKLFF. J is TRBJ1-4 and V is TRBV4-1; tentatively, D is TRBD1 (6 bases). The CDR3 extends over 17 amino acids. Germline V gives CDR1 MGHRA, CDR2 YSYEKL. The ends were cut back, 1 base at V and 5 bases at J, with 17 bases in the middle.

This clone has only a few counts. The chain combines TRBV16 with TRBJ1-6, with TRBD1 matching over 8 bases. Germline V lookup: CDR1 KGHSY, CDR2 FQNENV. Trimming cost V 4 bases and J 7 bases; bases outside gene matches: 3. This CDR3 spans 14 amino acids. CDR3 loop: CASSPGQANSPLHF. The CDR3 DNA reads as TGTGCCAGCAGCCCGGGACAGGCCAATTCACCCCTCCACTTT. Complete variable domain (other parts from reference TRBV16 and TRBJ1-6): GEEVAQTPKHLVRGEGQKAKLYCAPIKGHSYVFWYQQVLKNEFKFLISFQNENVFDETGMPKERFSAKCLPNSPCSLEIQATKLEDSAVYFCASSPGQANSPLHFGNGTRLTVT.

This clone showed up just a few times. V and J are TRBV10-3 and TRBJ2-1, with 9 nucleotides matching TRBD1. Germline trimming cut 2 bases from V and 6 bases from J; bases unmatched to any gene: 5. Germline CDR1 and CDR2: ENHRY and SYGVKD. This CDR3 has 15 amino acids. The CDR3 spells CAISEGTGYGNEQFF. The CDR3, as DNA: TGTGCCATCAGTGAGGGGACAGGGTACGGCAATGAGCAGTTCTTC.

The rearrangement joins TRBV1 to TRBJ2-3; the table assigns TRBD2, which was not confirmed against the DNA. TRBV1 is annotated as a pseudogene. The CDR3 totals 16 residues. This chain's CDR3 is CTSSQGIAGGGDTQYF. CDR3 in DNA: TGCACCAGCAGCCAAGGGATAGCGGGGGGTGGAGATACGCAGTATTTT.

In DNA, the CDR3 is TGTGCCAGCAGGACCCCAGGGGAGATGTCCGCAGATACGCAGTATTTT. Its translation: CASRTPGEMSADTQYF. The chain couples TRBV9 to TRBJ2-3; D is perhaps TRBD1 (6 bases). This CDR3 is built from 16 residues. The germline V gene has CDR1 SGDLS and CDR2 YYNGEE. The V end was cut by 5 bases, the J end by 4 bases, with 20 bases between.

The genes are TRBV24-1 and TRBJ1-1; D unresolved. Deletions cut 7 bases from V and 1 base from J, with 9 bases between. This CDR3 spans 13 amino acids. Germline V gene data show CDR1 as KGHDR and CDR2 as SFDVKD. The CDR3 DNA follows: TGTGCCACCAGCGGGGTGGGGAACACTGAAGCTTTCTTT. This encodes CATSGVGNTEAFF.

The chain combines TRBV2 with TRBJ1-6, with D possibly matching TRBD1 (5 bases). Germline V gives CDR1 SNHLY, CDR2 FYNNEI. This CDR3 is built from 16 residues. V lost 2 bases and J 5 bases, leaving 13 bases between the germline ends. CDR3 protein: CASSEWRGGDNSPLHF. The CDR3 DNA is TGTGCCAGCAGTGAATGGAGGGGAGGTGATAATTCACCCCTCCACTTT.

The rearrangement links TRBV28 to TRBJ1-3; D unclear. The germline gives CDR1 MDHEN, CDR2 SYDVKM. The CDR3 totals 15 residues. V lost 2 bases, J lost 4 bases, and 12 bases lay in between. The CDR3, as DNA: TGTGCCAGCAGTTTAAGTGCGGGGTCCGGAAACACCATATATTTT. Translating gives CASSLSAGSGNTIYF.